These 15 T cell receptor beta chains share one sample of origin, sequenced in a study of cytomegalovirus exposure and HLA in healthy donors. The PCR had 60 Vbeta and 13 Jbeta primers. Assay used: immunoSEQ multiplex PCR; TCRdb lists only in-frame clones, some missing. The table includes under 150,000 clones, just under 85% detected once. Material for sequencing was PBMCs. These receptors were taken from a man aged 25 to 40 in good health and CMV-seropositive.

The J gene is TRBJ2-5, the V gene TRBV2; D unclear. The germline V gene encodes CDR1 SNHLY and CDR2 FYNNEI. With 7 bases removed from V and 4 bases from J, the gap between germline ends came to 13 bases. This CDR3 is 13 amino acids long. The CDR3 nucleotides read TGTGCCAGCACCGAGAGTCCGCTAGAGACCCAGTACTTC. The encoded protein is CASTESPLETQYF.

The chain is built from TRBV15 and TRBJ2-1, with a weak D call TRBD1 (6 bases). From germline, CDR1 is LNHNV and CDR2 YYDKDF (reference sequence). CDR3 length: 14 amino acids. V was pared by 2 bases and J by 5 bases, with 10 bases between. The CDR3 nucleotides are TGTGCCACCAGCAGACTCGGGACAAACAATGAGCAGTTCTTC. This encodes CATSRLGTNNEQFF.

This chain joins TRBV28 and TRBJ2-1; 9 bases agree with TRBD2. V shed 5 bases, J shed 4 bases, and the junction held 9 bases outside the gene matches. CDR3 size: 16 residues. The germline V gene encodes CDR1 MDHEN and CDR2 SYDVKM. CDR3 coding DNA: TGTGCCAGCAGTATATCGGCTAGCGGGGTTTACAATGAGCAGTTCTTC. This encodes CASSISASGVYNEQFF.

The chain couples TRBV7-9 to TRBJ2-3; TRBD1 aligns across 11 bases. V gave up 3 bases and J gave up 3 bases; unmatched junction bases: 2. CDR1 and CDR2 from the germline V gene are SEHNR and FQNEAQ (reference sequence). The CDR3 is 15 residues long. CDR3 protein: CASSFGQGATDTQYF. In nucleotides, the CDR3 is TGTGCCAGCAGCTTTGGACAGGGGGCGACAGATACGCAGTATTTT.

The CDR3 region is CASRGTSGGNLPETQYF. CDR3 sequence (DNA): TGTGCCAGTAGAGGGACTAGCGGGGGGAACCTCCCAGAGACCCAGTACTTC. The gene calls are TRBV19 and TRBJ2-5, with TRBD2 identical over 15 bases. Germline CDR1 and CDR2: LNHDA and SQIVND (reference sequence). There are 17 residues in the CDR3. Trimming at V came to 6 bases and at J to 4 bases, leaving 9 bases not matched to a gene.

The chain is built from TRBV28 and TRBJ2-1, with TRBD1 matching over 10 bases. The germline CDR1 and CDR2 sequences are MDHEN and SYDVKM. The length of the CDR3 is 15 residues. Trimming at V came to 4 bases and at J to 7 bases, leaving 7 bases not matched to a gene. For the CDR3, the DNA is TGTGCCAGCAGTTCTTGGACAGGGGGTGGTAATGAGCAGTTCTTC. Encoded protein: CASSSWTGGGNEQFF.

J is TRBJ2-1 and V is TRBV5-1; D might be TRBD2 (6 bases). CDR1 is SGHRS, CDR2 YFSETQ, per germline. V dropped 0 bases and J dropped 0 bases, with 7 bases sitting between them. This CDR3 has 15 amino acids. The CDR3 DNA follows: TGCGCCAGCAGCTTGGTAGCGGACTCCTACAATGAGCAGTTCTTC. Translated, it gives CASSLVADSYNEQFF.

V and J are TRBV19 and TRBJ1-1; TRBD1 is a possible D gene (5 bases). Trimming took 3 bases from V and 4 from J, leaving 12 bases between them. The CDR3 consists of 14 residues. Per the germline V gene, CDR1 is LNHDA and CDR2 is SQIVND (reference sequence). The CDR3 spells CASSIPERGTEAFF. The CDR3 DNA reads as TGTGCCAGTAGTATCCCAGAAAGGGGCACTGAAGCTTTCTTT.

The gene calls are TRBV28 and TRBJ1-2, with 8 bases fitting TRBD1. This CDR3 has 14 residues. In germline, CDR1 is MDHEN, CDR2 SYDVKM. V shed 6 bases, J shed 3 bases, and the junction held 6 bases outside the gene matches. The CDR3 sequence: CASRLTGADYGYTF. The CDR3 region has the DNA TGTGCCAGCAGGTTGACAGGGGCGGACTATGGCTACACCTTC.

With regard to this clone: The sample has other DNA sequences that encode this CDR3 too. The V gene is TRBV5-3, the J gene TRBJ1-6; tentative D call: TRBD1 (5 bases). TRBV5-3 carries the ORF label, with uncertain function. V lost 1 base to trimming and J lost 0 bases, with 29 bases between them. The CDR3 sequence is 23 residues long. For the CDR3, the DNA is TGTGCCAGAAGCTTGAACGGACGTATCATGTGGACACAGTGGAGCTCCTATAATTCACCCCTCCACTTT. Translated, it gives CARSLNGRIMWTQWSSYNSPLHF.

The V and J genes are TRBV7-9 and TRBJ2-5, with 11 nucleotides matching TRBD2. The ends lost 5 bases at V and 0 bases at J; junction bases unmatched: 11. CDR3 size: 18 residues. CDR1 SEHNR and CDR2 FQNEAQ come from the germline V gene (reference sequence). The CDR3 is CASSVVGTSGPYQETQYF. The CDR3 coding sequence is TGTGCCAGCAGCGTTGTAGGGACTAGCGGACCGTACCAAGAGACCCAGTACTTC.

This clone was seen once. The V gene is TRBV2, the J gene TRBJ2-5, with D uncertain. This CDR3 is 12 amino acids long. Germline CDR1 is SNHLY and CDR2 is FYNNEI. V was clipped by 7 bases and J by 3 bases, with 9 bases between them. CDR3 residues: CASTRSEETQYF. CDR3 bases: TGTGCCAGCACCCGGTCCGAAGAGACCCAGTACTTC.

The chain carries TRBV7-9 and TRBJ1-1; a possible D gene is TRBD1 (5 bases). The CDR3 has 14 residues. Trimming took 1 base from V and 7 from J, leaving 13 bases between them. Germline V lookup: CDR1 SEHNR, CDR2 FQNEAQ (reference sequence). The chain's CDR3 is CASSLGQGLGEAFF. The DNA of the CDR3 is TGTGCCAGCAGCTTAGGTCAGGGTTTGGGTGAAGCTTTCTTT.

This chain joins TRBV6-1 and TRBJ2-7, with TRBD2 matching over 8 bases. CDR1 is MNHNS, CDR2 SASEGT, per germline. Unmatched junction bases numbered 13, after V lost 3 bases and J lost 3 bases. The CDR3 is 17 amino acids. The CDR3 DNA sequence: TGTGCCAGCAGTGACCCCGCGGGGGGAGGGGCTGACTACGAGCAGTACTTC. Encoded protein: CASSDPAGGGADYEQYF.

V gene TRBV13 combines with J gene TRBJ2-5; possible D gene TRBD2, 5 bases. CDR3 length equals 17 residues. V lost 5 bases to trimming and J lost 2 bases, with 21 bases between them. Looked up from germline, CDR1 is PRHDT and CDR2 is FYEKMQ (reference sequence). This CDR3 reads CASSPASPGTGQETQYF. The CDR3 nucleotides are TGTGCCAGCAGCCCGGCTAGCCCGGGAACGGGACAAGAGACCCAGTACTTC.